This paragraph reports one T cell receptor (beta chain). This specimen belongs to a study of blood T cell repertoires in COVID-19. The overall study: Specimens from acute and convalescent COVID-19 originated in the United States, Italy and Spain.

TCRdb's copy holds only in-frame clones and misses some; the assay was immunoSEQ multiplex PCR. The sample includes about 98,000 clones, 87% of them seen just once. The V gene lost 7 bases and the J gene lost 4 bases, with 14 bases spanning the gap. The CDR3 consists of 13 residues. Germline V gives CDR1 MNHEY, CDR2 SVGAGI. The chain carries TRBV6-5 and TRBJ2-7; D might be TRBD1 (6 bases). Sequencing input: peripheral blood. The origin of this receptor is a woman aged 50 to 60 with COVID-19, enrolled during active disease. The DNA of the CDR3 is TGTGCCAGCACTCCCGGACAGCCTTACGAGCAGTACTTC. This sequence encodes CASTPGQPYEQYF.